This T cell receptor beta chain was recorded in a study of OX40 agonist ivuxolimab in advanced cancers. Study-level background: Ivuxolimab was an agonistic, fully human IgG2 monoclonal antibody directed against OX40 (CD134), a costimulatory receptor. Intravenous ivuxolimab was administered to patients every 2 weeks at six dose levels: 0.01, 0.1, 0.3, 1.5, 3 and 10 mg/kg. Among the 52 dose-escalation patients, about 19 had hepatocellular carcinoma, roughly 15 melanoma, 9 renal cell carcinoma and 9 head and neck cancer. A male proportion of roughly 80% and a mean age of approximately 60 years, ranging from 23 to 79, were recorded for the dose-escalation cohort. Prior anti-PD-1, anti-PD-L1 or anti-CTLA-4 therapy was permitted, and checkpoint inhibitors had been received by 40% to 50% of dose-escalation patients. Partial responses occurred in three dose-escalation patients: two with cutaneous melanoma and one with hepatocellular carcinoma. The point of sequencing TCRbeta in the periphery was to test whether ivuxolimab changed TCR sequence diversity and drove clonal T-cell expansion. The paper reports the monotherapy dose-escalation portion (N of about 47 patients) of the phase I ivuxolimab trial. Study-level results and caveats: After ivuxolimab, more expanded clones were found on average in CD8+ T cells than in CD4+ T cells. In the 0.1-3.0 mg/kg groups, partial responders were among the patients with the lowest normalized peripheral clonal expansion, particularly in CD8+ T cells. Low levels of normalized T-cell clonal expansion were also shown by some nonresponding patients. The antigen specificity of the clonally expanded peripheral T cells was not determined. At doses of 0.1 to 3.0 mg/kg, clonal expansion of both CD4+ and CD8+ blood T cells was observed from baseline to week 6.

About this clone itself: Its antigen is still unknown. Per-base quality was not reported, and no clone a single base away is much larger than it.

Including the terminal cysteine and phenylalanine, the CDR3 comprises 13 residues. The kept DNA is CDR3 alone, 39 bases in frame from the first base. The germline V gene yields SGHTS for CDR1 and YDEGEE for CDR2. V is cut by 4 bases and J by 3 bases, and the space between the germline ends is 11 bases. For sequencing of the TCRbeta CDR3 region, genomic DNA was extracted from the sorted cells. The immunoSEQ Assay was used for sequencing of TCRbeta CDR3 regions. Imported from immuneACCESS, the table was reduced by TCRdb to in-frame sequences with V and J called. These copies leave out some clones; in studies compared against another copy, an unresolved V gene accounts for under half, and the cause of the remainder is not known. The sample profile shows just under 65,000 clones; 80% to 90% of them were found once. The ten largest clones represent roughly 1.2% of the sample. The trial excluded patients who had a history of autoimmune disease or were on systemic immunosuppression. Peripheral blood for TCR sequencing was collected from all dose cohorts at baseline, on cycle 4 day 1, and on cycle 7 day 1. Samples came from an open-label, multicenter, first-in-human phase I dose-escalation trial of ivuxolimab. Adults with locally advanced or metastatic head and neck squamous cell, hepatocellular, melanoma or renal cell carcinoma were enrolled in the trial. CD4+ and CD8+ T cells were sorted separately from peripheral blood before TCR sequencing.

This sequence was found in an adult with an advanced solid tumor such as melanoma, head and neck, liver or kidney cancer. The V and J genes are TRBV5-8 and TRBJ2-7; the D gene remains uncertain. The sequenced sample was CD4+ or CD8+ T cells sorted from blood, obtained in a trial of the OX40 agonist ivuxolimab. The sequenced DNA is TGTGCCAGCAGCCGTCGGAAGGGCTACGAGCAGTACTTC. This yields the protein CASSRRKGYEQYF.